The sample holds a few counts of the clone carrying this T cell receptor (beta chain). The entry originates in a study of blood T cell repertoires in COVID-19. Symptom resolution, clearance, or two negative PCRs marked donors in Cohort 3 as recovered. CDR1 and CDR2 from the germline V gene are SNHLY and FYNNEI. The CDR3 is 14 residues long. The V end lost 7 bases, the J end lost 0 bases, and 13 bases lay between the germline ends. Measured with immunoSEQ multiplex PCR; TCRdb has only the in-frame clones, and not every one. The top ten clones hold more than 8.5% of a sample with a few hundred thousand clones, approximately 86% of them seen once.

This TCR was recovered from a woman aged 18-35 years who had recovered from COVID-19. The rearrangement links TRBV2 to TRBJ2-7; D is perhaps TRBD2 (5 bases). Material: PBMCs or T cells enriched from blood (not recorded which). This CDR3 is CASKQVGSSYEQYF. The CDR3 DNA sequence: TGTGCCAGCAAGCAGGTGGGGAGCTCCTACGAGCAGTACTTC.